Reported below is one T cell receptor (beta chain). No antigen is known for it. The input lacks base qualities; no much larger clone sits a single base away. This sample is drawn from a study of CD8 T cells in Susac syndrome (dated by TCRdb to between 2018 and 2020). Background on the whole study: Of the Susac syndrome patients who were sequenced, about 6 had clinically active disease and roughly 8 were in clinical remission. Repertoire sequencing was used to test whether CD8+ T cell activation and differentiation in Susac syndrome was antigen driven. At blood withdrawal, Susac syndrome patients were either therapy-naive, taking corticosteroids (in some cases with IVIg as well), or taking IVIg alone.

Including the terminal cysteine and phenylalanine, the CDR3 comprises 16 residues. The sequence is cut down to CDR3 DNA, 48 bases in frame from base 1. V loses 5 bases at its end and J loses 1 base; junction bases beyond the gene matches: 9. CDR1 and CDR2 are drawn from the germline V gene: SGHAT, FQNNGV. RNA was extracted with the RNeasy kit and 0.5 to 1 ug was reverse transcribed using random hexamers. The immunoSEQ multiplex PCR assay, covering 54 Vbeta and 13 Jbeta segments, was used to amplify TCR beta CDR3 regions. Bias from PCR amplification was corrected by using a synthetic template baseline for primer optimization and for computational correction. The paper's processing steps were these. Only productive sequences were kept, with reads annotated to V, D and J genes according to IMGT and analyzed in immunoSEQ Analyzer. Clonality was calculated as one minus the Shannon entropy normalized by log2 of the number of productive unique sequences. For each patient and control, public and private clones were evaluated among the 100 most prevalent clones. Clones were defined as Susac-specific if absent from the healthy and MS cohorts, from 1052 published viral clones and from other ImmuneACCESS disease sequences. The public reads were reprocessed in TCRdb via fastp at Q25 and MiXCR, keeping in-frame beta chains. Identical CDR3 protein sequences are pooled into one entry, listed with their most common genes and DNA. What appears here as the V and J calls and clone size reflects TCRdb's work, not the paper's. The sample has over 140,000 distinct CDR3 sequences on record, approximately 95% of them singletons. The ten most abundant clones make up around 0.15% of the sample.

Study-level results and caveats: In patients with Susac syndrome, the CD4+ T cell repertoire showed no detectable clonal expansion. The number of individuals in the TCR sequencing and HLA analysis was recognized as being relatively small.

Peripheral blood CD8+ and CD4+ T cells from healthy donors, Susac syndrome patients and multiple sclerosis patients were profiled using high-throughput TCR beta sequencing. The Susac syndrome patients fulfilled recently defined diagnostic criteria for either definite or probable disease. Bulk CD8+ and CD4+ T cells were purified by magnetic negative isolation, whereas CD8+ TEMRA cells were enriched by FACS. Blood was drawn into EDTA tubes, processed within 24 hours, and PBMCs were isolated by density gradient centrifugation. PBMCs intended for TCR sequencing were cryopreserved in liquid nitrogen and thawed later in a water bath at 37 degrees C. A purity of at least 90% was achieved for sorted or isolated CD4+, CD8+ and CD8+ TEMRA cells.

The sequenced sample was CD4+ T cells from PBMCs. This TCR derives from a human donor with Susac syndrome. This chain is built from TRBV11-2 and TRBJ2-5; 8 bases in the junction line up with TRBD2. The CDR3 reads as follows: CASSTQLSGGQETQYF. The DNA reads as follows: TGTGCCAGCAGCACACAACTCAGCGGGGGCCAAGAGACCCAGTACTTC.